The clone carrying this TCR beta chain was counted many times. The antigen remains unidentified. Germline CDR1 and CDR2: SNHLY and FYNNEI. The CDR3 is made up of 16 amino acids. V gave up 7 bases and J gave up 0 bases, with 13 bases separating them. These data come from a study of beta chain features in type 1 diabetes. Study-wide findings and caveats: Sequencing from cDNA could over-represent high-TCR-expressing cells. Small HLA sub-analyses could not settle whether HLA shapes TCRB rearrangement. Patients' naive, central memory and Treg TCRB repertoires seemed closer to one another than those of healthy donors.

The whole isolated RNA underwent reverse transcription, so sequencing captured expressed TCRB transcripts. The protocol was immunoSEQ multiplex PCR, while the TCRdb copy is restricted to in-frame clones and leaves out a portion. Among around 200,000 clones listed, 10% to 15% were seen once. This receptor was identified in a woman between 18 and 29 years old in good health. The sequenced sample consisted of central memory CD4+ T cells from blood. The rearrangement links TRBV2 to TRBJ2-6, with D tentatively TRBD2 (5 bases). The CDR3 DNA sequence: TGTGCCAGCACGGGGATTCCGAGCTCTGGGGCCAACGTCCTGACTTTC. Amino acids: CASTGIPSSGANVLTF. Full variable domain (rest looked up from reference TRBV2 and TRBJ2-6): EPEVTQTPSHQVTQMGQEVILRCVPISNHLYFYWYRQILGQKVEFLVSFYNNEISEKSEIFDDQFSVERPDGSNFTLKIRSTKLEDSAMYFCASTGIPSSGANVLTFGAGSRLTVL.